The 2 T cell receptor beta chains below all came from one sample that was sequenced in a study of human T cells and chemical hapten exposure. Someone pulled total RNA out of unfractionated whole blood. The library attached unique molecular identifiers to individual cDNA molecules. Via MiXCR, TCRdb re-called the reads, giving one row per CDR3 protein. The data hold roughly 120,000 distinct CDR3 sequences, with roughly 8.5% observed a single time. Sequencing input: whole blood. The receptor source for this set is a human donor in good health. Some clones in this sample may be carry-over from other donors' samples.

This clonotype has a count of ten or more. The chain is built from TRBV27 and TRBJ2-1; D is unclear. This CDR3 has 13 amino acids. Germline CDR1 reads MNHEY; CDR2 reads SMNVEV (reference sequence). Between the trimmed V and J ends, which lost 0 bases and 5 bases, there was a span of 5 bases. CDR3 protein: CASSLSRNNEQFF. The DNA for the CDR3 is TGTGCCAGCAGTTTATCTCGGAACAATGAGCAGTTCTTC.

This clonotype came up a few times. This chain joins TRBV20-1 and TRBJ2-7; D is unclear. Trimming took 5 bases from V and 1 from J, leaving 6 bases between them. This CDR3 spans 11 amino acids. Germline lookup yields CDR1 DFQATT and CDR2 SNEGSKA (reference sequence). CDR3 nucleotides: TGCAGTGCTCTAGGATCCTACGAGCAGTACTTC. This encodes CSALGSYEQYF.